What follows are 27 T cell receptor beta chains derived from one specimen sequenced in a study of blood T cell repertoires in COVID-19. Repertoires were generated with immunoSEQ multiplex PCR, while TCRdb's copy carries only in-frame clones and drops some. Of about 5,100 clones in the sample, 70% to 90% are singletons; the top ten hold around 3%. The sample was peripheral blood. Receptors originate from a woman of 80 years or more with acute or convalescent COVID-19.

This chain joins TRBV12-5 and TRBJ2-3, with D possibly being TRBD1 (5 bases). Trimming stripped 1 base from V and 0 bases from J, with 8 bases between. CDR1 LGHNT and CDR2 FRNRAP come from the germline V gene. The length of the CDR3 is 15 residues. CDR3 sequence: CASGLGQTSTDTQYF. CDR3 nucleotides: TGTGCTAGTGGTTTGGGACAGACTAGCACAGATACGCAGTATTTT.

The rearrangement joins TRBV4-1 to TRBJ2-2; 9 nucleotides match TRBD2. Germline V gives CDR1 MGHRA, CDR2 YSYEKL. The CDR3 loop spans 17 amino acids. J gave up 1 base and V 4 bases, and 7 bases lay outside the gene matches. In DNA, the CDR3 is TGCGCCAGCAGCCGGCATTCTAGCGGGGTGAACACCGGGGAGCTGTTTTTT. Translated: CASSRHSSGVNTGELFF.

This clone was seen just once. The J gene is TRBJ2-3, the V gene TRBV2; no clear D. Germline-derived CDR1 and CDR2 are SNHLY and FYNNEI. The CDR3 has 13 amino acids. The V end lost 7 bases, the J end lost 0 bases, and 8 bases lay between the germline ends. The DNA of the CDR3 is TGTGCCAGCACATCGGGTAGCACAGATACGCAGTATTTT. Translated, it gives CASTSGSTDTQYF.

This CDR3 reads CASSRLGYQETQYF. The CDR3, as DNA: TGTGCCAGCTCAAGACTAGGGTACCAAGAGACCCAGTACTTC. The chain carries TRBV18 and TRBJ2-5; D possibly corresponds to TRBD2 (6 bases). This CDR3 region has 14 residues. V was trimmed by 5 bases and J by 0 bases, leaving 10 bases between them. Per the germline V gene, CDR1 is KGHSH and CDR2 is LQKENI. Full variable domain (remainder filled in from reference TRBV18 and TRBJ2-5): NAGVMQNPRHLVRRRGQEARLRCSPMKGHSHVYWYRQLPEEGLKFMVYLQKENIIDESGMPKERFSAEFPKEGPSILRIQQVVRGDSAAYFCASSRLGYQETQYFGPGTRLLVL.

By its share, this clone is large. CDR3 coding DNA: TGTGCCAGCAGTAGGGGGAATCAGCCCCAGCATTTT. This gives the protein CASSRGNQPQHF. The V and J genes are TRBV6-5 and TRBJ1-5, with a possible D match to TRBD1 (6 bases). The V gene lost 5 bases and the J gene lost 4 bases, with 6 bases spanning the gap. The CDR3 sequence is 12 residues long. Germline V gives CDR1 MNHEY, CDR2 SVGAGI.

This rearrangement joins TRBV7-9 to TRBJ2-5, with D perhaps TRBD1 (6 bases). V lost 1 base to trimming and J lost 5 bases, with 17 bases between them. CDR3 length: 16 amino acids. The V gene's germline CDR1 is SEHNR and CDR2 FQNEAQ (reference sequence). CDR3 nucleotide sequence: TGTGCCAGCAGCTTAGGGGGGCTAGGAGGCGTGGAGACCCAGTACTTC. This encodes CASSLGGLGGVETQYF.

The CDR3 reads CASRATANYGYTF. The CDR3 coding sequence is TGTGCCAGCAGAGCTACAGCTAACTATGGCTACACCTTC. V is TRBV6-5 and J is TRBJ1-2; D is ambiguous. V gave up 6 bases and J gave up 0 bases, with 8 bases separating them. CDR1 MNHEY and CDR2 SVGAGI come from the germline V gene. This CDR3 is 13 amino acids long.

The chain combines TRBV11-3 with TRBJ2-7; possible D gene TRBD2, 7 bases. Germline V gives CDR1 SGHNT, CDR2 YENEEA. Trimming took off 10 bases at V and 0 bases at J, with 16 bases between the two ends. CDR3 length: 14 residues. The CDR3 loop reads CATGGGGGSYEQYF. The CDR3 coding sequence is TGTGCCACCGGAGGGGGGGGTGGCTCCTACGAGCAGTACTTC.

This sequence joins TRBV5-1 and TRBJ2-5; D not certain. The CDR3 extends over 17 amino acids. V lost 5 bases to trimming and J lost 1 base, with 21 bases between them. Germline CDR1 reads SGHRS; CDR2 reads YFSETQ. CDR3 protein: CASSRLSNSFPQETQYF. CDR3 DNA sequence: TGCGCCAGCAGTCGGTTGAGTAATAGCTTCCCCCAAGAGACCCAGTACTTC. Full variable domain (remainder filled in from reference TRBV5-1 and TRBJ2-5): KAGVTQTPRYLIKTRGQQVTLSCSPISGHRSVSWYQQTPGQGLQFLFEYFSETQRNKGNFPGRFSGRQFSNSRSEMNVSTLELGDSALYLCASSRLSNSFPQETQYFGPGTRLLVL.

The chain combines TRBV5-6 with TRBJ2-7; D not resolved. The germline V gene encodes CDR1 SGHDT and CDR2 YYEEEE. The CDR3 length is 16 residues. Trimming stripped 2 bases from V and 2 bases from J, with 17 bases between. The CDR3 nucleotides are TGTGCCAGCAGCTTTCCCCCGGCAGGATCCCCCTACGAGCAGTACTTC. Translated, it gives CASSFPPAGSPYEQYF.

This rearrangement joins TRBV5-1 to TRBJ2-3, with 7 bases aligning to TRBD2. Germline values: CDR1 SGHRS, CDR2 YFSETQ. V gave up 1 base and J gave up 2 bases; unmatched junction bases: 7. CDR3 size: 16 residues. For the CDR3, the DNA is TGCGCCAGCAGCTTGTATGGGGGGACTACCACAGATACGCAGTATTTT. Encoded protein: CASSLYGGTTTDTQYF.

This chain links TRBV5-1 with TRBJ1-2; D not certain. CDR1 and CDR2 from the germline V gene are SGHRS and YFSETQ. CDR3 length: 15 amino acids. V was pared by 1 base and J by 6 bases, with 16 bases between. The DNA of the CDR3 is TGCGCCAGCAGCTTGTTGGGCACTGAGGGCGATGGCTACACCTTC. It translates to CASSLLGTEGDGYTF.

The chain recombines TRBV2 with TRBJ2-3, with 10 nucleotides matching TRBD1. J gave up 6 bases and V 7 bases, and 7 bases lay outside the gene matches. Germline lookup yields CDR1 SNHLY and CDR2 FYNNEI. The CDR3 runs to 14 residues. The CDR3 sequence: CASKIGQGEDTQYF. The DNA for the CDR3 is TGTGCCAGCAAGATTGGACAGGGGGAGGATACGCAGTATTTT.

The chain uses TRBV2 and TRBJ2-3, with D uncertain. In germline, CDR1 is SNHLY, CDR2 FYNNEI. The V gene lost 3 bases and the J gene lost 5 bases, with 6 bases spanning the gap. CDR3 size: 12 residues. The CDR3 region is CASSDERDTQYF. CDR3 nucleotide sequence: TGTGCCAGCAGTGATGAGAGAGATACGCAGTATTTT.

The V gene is TRBV11-2, the J gene TRBJ2-5; TRBD2 agrees at 11 bases. Germline CDR1 is SGHAT and CDR2 is FQNNGV. This CDR3 is 15 amino acids long. Trimming took 3 bases from V and 5 from J; bases not matched to a gene: 5. The CDR3 nucleotides are TGTGCCAGCAGCTTGGGCCTAGCGGGGGGCGAGACCCAGTACTTC. Protein sequence: CASSLGLAGGETQYF. Variable domain in full (rest from reference TRBV11-2 and TRBJ2-5): EAGVAQSPRYKIIEKRQSVAFWCNPISGHATLYWYQQILGQGPKLLIQFQNNGVVDDSQLPKDRFSAERLKGVDSTLKIQPAKLEDSAVYLCASSLGLAGGETQYFGPGTRLLVL.

The gene calls are TRBV7-9 and TRBJ2-1; 7 bases match TRBD2. Germline V CDR1 and CDR2: SEHNR, FQNEAQ (reference sequence). V gave up 2 bases and J gave up 5 bases; unmatched junction bases: 6. There are 15 residues in the CDR3. This chain's CDR3 is CASSLPGLPNNEQFF. The CDR3 region has the DNA TGTGCCAGCAGCTTACCGGGACTACCAAACAATGAGCAGTTCTTC.

This chain joins TRBV29-1 and TRBJ1-2, with D possibly TRBD1 on 5 matching bases. Trimming left V 4 bases short and J 5 bases short, with 8 bases between. Germline loops: CDR1 SQVTM, CDR2 ANQGSEA. CDR3 size: 11 residues. The CDR3 nucleotides are TGCAGCGTTGTCAGGGCATATGGCTACACCTTC. The encoded protein is CSVVRAYGYTF.

This chain links TRBV24-1 with TRBJ1-2; a possible D gene is TRBD1 (6 bases). With 4 bases removed from V and 2 bases from J, the gap between germline ends came to 16 bases. This CDR3 region has 16 residues. CDR1 is KGHDR, CDR2 SFDVKD, per germline. CDR3 nucleotides: TGTGCCACCAGTGACACCCCATCGACAGGAAACTATGGCTACACCTTC. Residues: CATSDTPSTGNYGYTF.

The chain employs TRBV11-3 and TRBJ1-3; the D gene is possibly TRBD1 (5 bases). Germline assignment: CDR1 SGHNT and CDR2 YENEEA. The CDR3 is 14 amino acids. V was shortened by 5 bases and J by 4 bases, with 12 bases between the two germline ends. In DNA, the CDR3 is TGTGCCAGCAGCAGTCCGACAGCAGGAAACACCATATATTTT. Its protein is CASSSPTAGNTIYF.

The chain combines TRBV5-4 with TRBJ2-7; no reliable D call. Germline loops: CDR1 SGHNT, CDR2 YYREEE (reference sequence). The length of the CDR3 is 13 residues. V lost 3 bases and J 0 bases, leaving 7 bases between the germline ends. The CDR3 spells CASSSSPSYEQYF. As DNA, the CDR3 is TGTGCCAGCAGCTCCAGTCCCTCCTACGAGCAGTACTTC.

J is TRBJ1-2 and V is TRBV13; 8 nucleotides match TRBD1. In germline, CDR1 is PRHDT, CDR2 FYEKMQ (reference sequence). V shed 0 bases and J 4 bases; nucleotides not matched to a gene: 4. This CDR3 comprises 15 residues. The CDR3 region has the DNA TGTGCCAGCAGCTTAGGGCAGGGGGCGCGCTATGGCTACACCTTC. Residues: CASSLGQGARYGYTF.

J is TRBJ2-7 and V is TRBV5-1, with 8 bases matching TRBD1. The CDR3 sequence is 14 residues long. Germline assignment: CDR1 SGHRS and CDR2 YFSETQ. V was pared by 4 bases and J by 2 bases, with 5 bases of the junction left unmatched. CDR3 residues: CASSPGGFPYEQYF. DNA of the CDR3: TGCGCCAGCAGCCCAGGGGGCTTTCCCTACGAGCAGTACTTC.

The chain combines TRBV27 with TRBJ1-1, with a tentative D call TRBD1 (6 bases). The CDR3 is made up of 14 amino acids. V was shortened by 6 bases and J by 2 bases, with 13 bases between the two germline ends. From germline, CDR1 is MNHEY and CDR2 SMNVEV (reference sequence). The CDR3 reads CASSRRQVNTEAFF. Written as DNA, the CDR3 is TGTGCCAGCAGCCGTAGACAGGTCAACACTGAAGCTTTCTTT.

This clone has just one count. The chain uses TRBV5-1 and TRBJ2-7; 7 bases align to TRBD1. The CDR3 totals 13 residues. CDR1 SGHRS and CDR2 YFSETQ come from the germline V gene. V lost 7 bases, J lost 1 base, and 5 bases stayed unmatched. As DNA, the CDR3 is TGCGCCAGCGGCACGGGACAGTCCTACGAGCAGTACTTC. It encodes CASGTGQSYEQYF.

This clone has just one count. The V and J genes are TRBV2 and TRBJ1-6; 10 nucleotides agree with TRBD1. V shed 4 bases, J shed 2 bases, and the junction held 2 bases outside the gene matches. Germline V gene data show CDR1 as SNHLY and CDR2 as FYNNEI. This CDR3 has 16 residues. The CDR3 sequence is CASSGTGGTYNSPLHF. For the CDR3, the DNA is TGTGCCAGCAGTGGGACAGGGGGAACCTATAATTCACCCCTCCACTTT.

The chain combines TRBV18 with TRBJ2-1, with 12 bases aligning to TRBD1. Per germline, CDR1 KGHSH and CDR2 LQKENI. CDR3 length: 17 residues. Trimming at V came to 3 bases and at J to 9 bases, leaving 12 bases not matched to a gene. DNA of the CDR3: TGTGCCAGCTCACCGAGCTCACCGGGACAGGGGGCCGGTGAGCAGTTCTTC. It specifies CASSPSSPGQGAGEQFF.

The chain couples TRBV7-2 to TRBJ2-6; the D is unclear. The V gene lost 10 bases and the J gene lost 0 bases, with 13 bases spanning the gap. Germline V lookup: CDR1 SGHTA, CDR2 FQGNSA. The CDR3 totals 15 residues. DNA of the CDR3: TGTGCCATGCAGTTCGGAGTCTCTGGGGCCAACGTCCTGACTTTC. It specifies CAMQFGVSGANVLTF.